Below, 19 T cell receptor beta chains from the same sample are listed, as sequenced in a study of blood T cell repertoires in COVID-19. Some clones are missing from TCRdb's copy, which holds only in-frame ones; the method was immunoSEQ multiplex PCR. The sample records over 250,000 clones, about four fifths being singletons. The specimen sequenced was peripheral blood. The receptor set was obtained from a human donor with COVID-19, enrolled during active disease. The donor label of this sample is uncertain.

This clone has only a few counts. The genes are TRBV19 and TRBJ1-6; 10 bases line up with TRBD1. The CDR3 contains 18 residues. Germline trimming cut 5 bases from V and 0 bases from J; bases unmatched to any gene: 7. Germline CDR1 LNHDA, CDR2 SQIVND (reference sequence). The chain's CDR3 is CASSPRTGGSSYNSPLHF. The CDR3, as DNA: TGTGCCAGTAGTCCTCGGACAGGGGGAAGCTCCTATAATTCACCCCTCCACTTT.

J is TRBJ1-5 and V is TRBV10-3; 11 bases agree with TRBD1. The CDR3 has 14 residues. Unmatched junction bases numbered 1, after V lost 6 bases and J lost 3 bases. Germline lookup yields CDR1 ENHRY and CDR2 SYGVKD. The CDR3 region is CAIRGQGDNQPQHF. CDR3 sequence (DNA): TGTGCCATCAGGGGACAGGGGGACAATCAGCCCCAGCATTTT.

The chain has TRBV19 and TRBJ1-2, with D maybe TRBD1 (6 bases). The V end was cut by 3 bases, the J end by 4 bases, with 12 bases between. This CDR3 comprises 14 residues. Germline CDR1 is LNHDA and CDR2 is SQIVND (reference sequence). This CDR3 is CASSIGGTRYGYTF. Written as DNA, the CDR3 is TGTGCCAGTAGTATTGGTGGGACACGCTATGGCTACACCTTC. The full variable domain, its missing parts supplied by reference TRBV19 and TRBJ1-2, is DGGITQSPKYLFRKEGQNVTLSCEQNLNHDAMYWYRQDPGQGLRLIYYSQIVNDFQKGDIAEGYSVSREKKESFPLTVTSAQKNPTAFYLCASSIGGTRYGYTFGSGTRLTVV.

V gene TRBV5-1 combines with J gene TRBJ2-7, with a weak D call TRBD1 (6 bases). V lost 0 bases and J 6 bases, leaving 13 bases between the germline ends. CDR1 and CDR2 from the germline V gene are SGHRS and YFSETQ. The CDR3 sequence is 14 residues long. The CDR3 sequence: CASSLETGGGEQYF. Written as DNA, the CDR3 is TGCGCCAGCAGCTTGGAGACTGGGGGCGGCGAGCAGTACTTC.

This clone came up many times. This chain uses TRBV15 with TRBJ1-4; D is uncertain. The CDR3 runs to 16 residues. Trimming shortened V by 0 bases and J by 3 bases, and 11 bases separated the two germline ends. CDR1 is LNHNV and CDR2 is YYDKDF in the germline V gene (reference sequence). The CDR3 nucleotides read TGTGCCACCAGCAGAGATCTCGGAGGCGCTAATGAAAAACTGTTTTTT. It is translated as CATSRDLGGANEKLFF.

This clone has a single count. This chain connects TRBV24-1 to TRBJ2-3, with 8 bases identical to TRBD2. The CDR3 length is 16 residues. V was clipped by 4 bases and J by 5 bases; unmatched bases: 10. Looked up from germline, CDR1 is KGHDR and CDR2 is SFDVKD. This CDR3 is CATSDRRGESIDTQYF. The CDR3 nucleotides read TGTGCCACCAGTGACCGGCGGGGGGAATCCATAGATACGCAGTATTTT.

Note on this clone: This sample also contains other DNA sequences that code for the same CDR3. V gene TRBV9 combines with J gene TRBJ2-5; 11 bases fit TRBD2. V trimming: 0 bases; J trimming: 5 bases; junction bases outside the gene matches: 6. CDR1 is SGDLS and CDR2 is YYNGEE in the germline V gene. The CDR3 spans 16 residues. Written as DNA, the CDR3 is TGTGCCAGCAGCGTAGGTGGTAGCGGGAGGGCCGAGACCCAGTACTTC. Amino acids: CASSVGGSGRAETQYF.

This chain links TRBV10-3 with TRBJ1-2, with D perhaps matching TRBD1 (6 bases). Germline CDR1 and CDR2: ENHRY and SYGVKD. V was pared by 3 bases and J by 4 bases, with 12 bases between. The CDR3 runs 14 residues. The CDR3 DNA reads as TGTGCCATCAGTGAAACGGAGGACAGCTATGGCTACACCTTC. Encoded protein: CAISETEDSYGYTF.

The genes are TRBV10-3 and TRBJ1-5; a weak D match, TRBD1 (6 bases). The CDR3 is made up of 14 amino acids. V lost 6 bases and J 2 bases, leaving 11 bases between the germline ends. Germline CDR1 and CDR2: ENHRY and SYGVKD. CDR3 nucleotide sequence: TGTGCCATCAGCAGGGAGGGGGGCAATCAGCCCCAGCATTTT. Its protein is CAISREGGNQPQHF.

This clone showed up just a few times. The rearrangement uses TRBV30 and TRBJ2-1; TRBD1 might be the D (5 bases). The CDR3 loop spans 11 amino acids. V was trimmed by 0 bases and J by 15 bases, leaving 12 bases between them. Germline V lookup: CDR1 GTSNPN, CDR2 SVGIG (reference sequence). The CDR3 loop reads CAWSVSRAGFF. In DNA, the CDR3 is TGTGCCTGGAGTGTAAGCAGGGCAGGGTTCTTC.

The gene calls are TRBV30 and TRBJ1-1, with 8 bases identical to TRBD1. CDR3 length: 14 amino acids. V dropped 3 bases and J dropped 4; count of bases not matched to a gene: 7. Per the germline V gene, CDR1 is GTSNPN and CDR2 is SVGIG (reference sequence). This CDR3 is CAWSITGGSTEAFF. CDR3 coding DNA: TGTGCCTGGAGCATTACAGGGGGAAGCACTGAAGCTTTCTTT.

The CDR3 here is CASSYVFGSGANVLTF. The DNA of the CDR3 is TGTGCCAGCAGTTACGTATTCGGGTCGGGGGCCAACGTCCTGACTTTC. The chain joins TRBV6-2 or TRBV6-3 to TRBJ2-6; D gene ambiguous. This CDR3 contains 16 residues. CDR1 and CDR2 from the germline V gene are MNHEY and SVGEGT. V shed 2 bases and J shed 4 bases, with 12 bases lying between them.

The chain is built from TRBV15 and TRBJ2-3, with TRBD2 matching 9 bases. The CDR3 sequence is 19 residues long. Germline trimming cut 0 bases from V and 4 bases from J; bases unmatched to any gene: 14. Per the germline V gene, CDR1 is LNHNV and CDR2 is YYDKDF (reference sequence). CDR3 sequence reads: CATSRDVPGAGGPSDTQYF. CDR3 bases: TGTGCCACCAGCAGAGATGTCCCCGGTGCGGGAGGGCCCTCAGATACGCAGTATTTT.

The rearrangement uses TRBV5-5 and TRBJ1-6, with D uncertain. Germline V gene data show CDR1 as SGHKS and CDR2 as YYEKEE (reference sequence). CDR3 size: 16 residues. The V and J ends lost 6 bases and 0 bases respectively, with 13 bases between them. DNA for the CDR3: TGTGCCAGCATCACGGACTGGAGCTCCTATAATTCACCCCTCCACTTT. Translation gives CASITDWSSYNSPLHF. The full variable domain, its missing parts supplied by reference TRBV5-5 and TRBJ1-6, is DAGVTQSPTHLIKTRGQQVTLRCSPISGHKSVSWYQQVLGQGPQFIFQYYEKEERGRGNFPDRFSARQFPNYSSELNVNALLLGDSALYLCASITDWSSYNSPLHFGNGTRLTVT.

The rearrangement uses TRBV28 and TRBJ1-1; 9 bases line up with TRBD1. J gave up 12 bases and V 5 bases, and 4 bases lay outside the gene matches. This CDR3 spans 11 amino acids. Per the germline V gene, CDR1 is MDHEN and CDR2 is SYDVKM. The CDR3 sequence is CASSEGQGTFF. For the CDR3, the DNA is TGTGCCAGCAGTGAGGGACAGGGAACTTTCTTT.

The rearrangement links TRBV3-1 (or the pseudogene TRBV3-2) to TRBJ2-3, with D tentatively TRBD1 (6 bases). In germline, CDR1 is LGHDT, CDR2 YNNKEL (reference sequence). CDR3 length: 12 residues. Trimming took 8 bases from V and 10 from J, leaving 16 bases between them. This CDR3 reads CASGDQGIAQYF. The CDR3 DNA reads TGTGCCAGCGGTGACCAGGGGATCGCGCAGTATTTT.

There are a few counts of this clone. This chain uses TRBV18 with TRBJ1-4; D remains unclear. The CDR3 has 13 amino acids. Germline V lookup: CDR1 KGHSH, CDR2 LQKENI. V was pared by 6 bases and J by 7 bases, with 12 bases between. The CDR3: CASSSQEGEKLFF. Here the CDR3 DNA reads TGTGCCAGCTCGTCCCAGGAGGGTGAAAAACTGTTTTTT. The whole variable domain, remainder taken from reference TRBV18 and TRBJ1-4, is NAGVMQNPRHLVRRRGQEARLRCSPMKGHSHVYWYRQLPEEGLKFMVYLQKENIIDESGMPKERFSAEFPKEGPSILRIQQVVRGDSAAYFCASSSQEGEKLFFGSGTQLSVL.

To note about this clone: This sample includes further DNA sequences coding for the same CDR3. This sequence joins TRBV19 and TRBJ1-1, with D possibly being TRBD1 (5 bases). Trimming took 3 bases from V and 3 from J, leaving 8 bases between them. Germline lookup yields CDR1 LNHDA and CDR2 SQIVND (reference sequence). CDR3 length equals 13 residues. CDR3 sequence reads: CASSIGRDTEAFF. The CDR3 nucleotides are TGTGCCAGTAGTATCGGCAGGGACACTGAAGCTTTCTTT. Filled out from reference TRBV19 and TRBJ1-1, the complete variable domain reads DGGITQSPKYLFRKEGQNVTLSCEQNLNHDAMYWYRQDPGQGLRLIYYSQIVNDFQKGDIAEGYSVSREKKESFPLTVTSAQKNPTAFYLCASSIGRDTEAFFGQGTRLTVV.

The chain uses TRBV9 and TRBJ2-3, with a possible D match to TRBD2 (7 bases). Germline V gives CDR1 SGDLS, CDR2 YYNGEE. CDR3 length: 15 residues. Trimming shortened V by 4 bases and J by 0 bases, and 12 bases separated the two germline ends. This CDR3 is CASSRGGSSTDTQYF. The CDR3 DNA follows: TGTGCCAGCAGCAGGGGGGGATCTAGCACAGATACGCAGTATTTT.